Only a few counts were recorded for the clone carrying this T cell receptor beta chain. Its ends do not fully match the called genes, so a read error is possible. TCRdb called clones again from the PCR reads with MiXCR. The sample consists of about 20,000 clones, roughly a third of them appearing once. The length of the CDR3 is 12 residues. Germline CDR1 and CDR2: MNHNS and SASEGT. There were no patients who had received any treatment before thyroid surgery. The data stem from a study of metastatic and nonmetastatic thyroid tumors. This chain connects TRBV6-1 to TRBJ1-2; maybe TRBD1 (5 bases). This TCR was sampled from a female donor with papillary thyroid cancer or a benign thyroid nodule (not recorded which). Some clones in this sample may be carry-over from other donors' samples. The sample comprised tumor tissue. CDR3 DNA: TGTGCCAGCGAGGGGTCGCGGTTACCGTACCCATTC. Encoded protein: CASEGSRLPYPF.